This T cell receptor (beta chain) emerged from a study of blood T cell repertoires in COVID-19 (dated by TCRdb to between 2020 and 2021). The study in broad terms: Samples covering the acute and convalescent phases of COVID-19 were provided by collaborators in the United States, Italy and Spain. The material from the prospective study consisted of cDNA or gDNA derived from T cells, B-cell-depleted T cells, or PBMCs. Subjects who had been exposed to COVID-19, were actively infected with it, or had recovered from it provided the deeply sampled blood TCRbeta repertoires that made up the dataset. The repertoires were released in a freely available public database meant as a resource for research on the immune response to SARS-CoV-2. Samples were obtained from the ongoing ImmuneRACE study (first 160 participants) and from over 1,000 subjects provided by 6 global collaborators. Sample metadata almost always included a de-identified subject ID, COVID-19 status, age in years and sex. Where available, HLA class I and class II types were obtained from metadata supplied by the sample provider rather than from assay-based typing. General conclusions and limits of the study: The amount of clinical and demographic metadata varied by source and participant and was provided uncurated.

The CDR3 contains 15 residues, cysteine and phenylalanine counted. Only the CDR3 DNA stays, 45 bases, in frame from base 1. CDR1 and CDR2 (LGHNA, YNFKEQ) derive from the germline V gene. V loses 3 bases at its end and J loses 3 bases; junction bases beyond the gene matches: 4. Each collaborating institution followed its own protocols to collect whole blood in K2EDTA tubes. For TCRbeta analysis, collaborator samples were shipped as frozen whole blood, as isolated PBMCs, or as DNA extracted from either sample type. Points on this clone: Its antigen target is currently unknown. No much larger clone is present one base from it, and per-base qualities are unavailable.

TCRbeta CDR3 regions were amplified from genomic DNA using the immunoSEQ Assay, a bias-controlled multiplex PCR. The original pipeline was this. The number of nucleated cells in each sample was estimated by amplification of reference gene primers within the assay. To quantify the absolute abundance of each unique TCRbeta CDR3 rearrangement, sequence reads were collapsed and filtered. For each sample, productive Simpson clonality was calculated as the square root of Simpson's diversity index across productive rearrangements. Entries here come from immuneACCESS through TCRdb and include only in-frame sequences with V and J called. Some clones fail to appear in such tables; in the studies checked, an unresolved V gene covers under half of the shortfall, and the cause of the remainder is unknown. V and J calls plus clone size are reproduced from that table; the DNA served to infer D and trimming. The sample table records about 65,000 clones; 90% to 95% of these occur just once. Of the sample, roughly 2.7% falls within the top ten clones.

The sample taken for sequencing was peripheral blood. The sequence was obtained from a man between 70 and 80 years old with active COVID-19. The V and J genes are TRBV4-2 and TRBJ2-1; 8 middle bases align to TRBD1. The DNA sequence follows: TGTGCCAGCAGCCACCGGACAGGGTTCTACAATGAGCAGTTCTTC. It is translated as CASSHRTGFYNEQFF.